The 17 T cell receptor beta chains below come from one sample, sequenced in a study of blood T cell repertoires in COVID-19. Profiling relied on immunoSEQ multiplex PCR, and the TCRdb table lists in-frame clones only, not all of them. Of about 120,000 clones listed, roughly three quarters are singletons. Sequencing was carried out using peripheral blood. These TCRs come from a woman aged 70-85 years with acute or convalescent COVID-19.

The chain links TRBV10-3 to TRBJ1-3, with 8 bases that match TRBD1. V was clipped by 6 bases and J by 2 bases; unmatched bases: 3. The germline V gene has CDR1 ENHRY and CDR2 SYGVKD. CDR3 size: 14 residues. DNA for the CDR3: TGTGCCATCAGGGACAGGGAGGCTGGAAACACCATATATTTT. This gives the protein CAIRDREAGNTIYF.

CDR3 bases: TGCGCCAGCAGTCAGCAGGGGGTGGTGTACGAGCAGTACTTC. Its protein product is CASSQQGVVYEQYF. The rearrangement uses TRBV23-1 and TRBJ2-7; 7 bases line up with TRBD1. TRBV23-1 is an ORF for which the function is uncertain. The length of the CDR3 is 14 residues. V was pared by 3 bases and J by 4 bases, with 6 bases of the junction left unmatched.

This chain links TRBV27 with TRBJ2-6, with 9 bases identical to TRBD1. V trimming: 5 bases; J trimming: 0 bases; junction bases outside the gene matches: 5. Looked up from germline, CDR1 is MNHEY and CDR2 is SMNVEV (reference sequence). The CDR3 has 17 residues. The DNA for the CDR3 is TGTGCCAGCAGTCCAAACAGGGGGCCCTCTGGGGCCAACGTCCTGACTTTC. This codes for CASSPNRGPSGANVLTF.

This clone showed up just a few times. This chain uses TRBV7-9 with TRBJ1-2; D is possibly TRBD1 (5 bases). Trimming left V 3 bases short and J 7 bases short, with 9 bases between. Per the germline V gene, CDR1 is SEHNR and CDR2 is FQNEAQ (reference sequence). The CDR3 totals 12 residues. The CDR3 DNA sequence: TGTGCCAGCAGCTTGAGCAGGGCTGGCTACACCTTC. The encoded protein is CASSLSRAGYTF.

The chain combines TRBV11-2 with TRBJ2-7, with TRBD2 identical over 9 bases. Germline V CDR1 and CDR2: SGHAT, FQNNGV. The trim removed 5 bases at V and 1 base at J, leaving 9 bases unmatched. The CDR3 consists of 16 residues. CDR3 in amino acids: CASSPGVSGSSYEQYF. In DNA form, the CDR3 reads TGTGCCAGCAGCCCAGGGGTTAGCGGGAGTTCCTACGAGCAGTACTTC.

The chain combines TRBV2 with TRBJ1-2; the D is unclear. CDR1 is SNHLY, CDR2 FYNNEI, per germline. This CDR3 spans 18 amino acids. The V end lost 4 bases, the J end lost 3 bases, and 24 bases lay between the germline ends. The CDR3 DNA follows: TGTGCCAGCAGTGCCCACTACCTCAGACGGAGTAAGGACTATGGCTACACCTTC. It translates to CASSAHYLRRSKDYGYTF.

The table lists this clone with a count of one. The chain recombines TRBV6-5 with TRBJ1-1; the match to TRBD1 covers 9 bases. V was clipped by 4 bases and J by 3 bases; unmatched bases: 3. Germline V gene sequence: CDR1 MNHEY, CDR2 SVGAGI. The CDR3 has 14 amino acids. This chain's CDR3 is CASSSNRGHTEAFF. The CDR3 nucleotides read TGTGCCAGCAGTTCCAACAGGGGGCACACTGAAGCTTTCTTT.

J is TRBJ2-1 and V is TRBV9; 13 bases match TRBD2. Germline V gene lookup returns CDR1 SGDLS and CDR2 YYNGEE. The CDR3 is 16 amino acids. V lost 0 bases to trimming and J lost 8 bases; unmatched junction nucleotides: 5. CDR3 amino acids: CASSVGGLAGDYEQFF. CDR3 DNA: TGTGCCAGCAGCGTAGGAGGACTAGCGGGAGACTATGAGCAGTTCTTC.

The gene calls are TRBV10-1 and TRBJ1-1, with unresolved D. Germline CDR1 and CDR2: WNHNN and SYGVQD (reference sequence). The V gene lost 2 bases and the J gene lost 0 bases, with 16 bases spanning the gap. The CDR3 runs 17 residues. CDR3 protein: CASSELMRHLMNTEAFF. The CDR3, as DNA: TGCGCCAGCAGTGAGCTGATGAGACACCTTATGAACACTGAAGCTTTCTTT.

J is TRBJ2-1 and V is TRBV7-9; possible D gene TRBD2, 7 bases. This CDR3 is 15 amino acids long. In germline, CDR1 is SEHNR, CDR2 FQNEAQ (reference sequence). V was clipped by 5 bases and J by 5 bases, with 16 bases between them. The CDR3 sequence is CASSRGAGPHNEQFF. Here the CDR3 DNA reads TGTGCCAGCAGCCGGGGGGCAGGCCCACACAATGAGCAGTTCTTC.

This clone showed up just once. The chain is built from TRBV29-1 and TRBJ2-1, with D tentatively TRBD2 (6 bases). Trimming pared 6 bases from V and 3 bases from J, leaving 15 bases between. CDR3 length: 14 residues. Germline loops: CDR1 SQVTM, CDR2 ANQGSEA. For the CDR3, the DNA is TGCAGCGTCGGCGGCGGCGGGAACTACAATGAGCAGTTCTTC. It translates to CSVGGGGNYNEQFF.

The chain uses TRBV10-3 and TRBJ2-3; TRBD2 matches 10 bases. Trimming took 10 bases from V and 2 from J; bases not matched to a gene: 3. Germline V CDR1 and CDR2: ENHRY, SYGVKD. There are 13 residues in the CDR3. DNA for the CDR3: TGTGCCACCCTAGCGGGGGACACAGATACGCAGTATTTT. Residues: CATLAGDTDTQYF.

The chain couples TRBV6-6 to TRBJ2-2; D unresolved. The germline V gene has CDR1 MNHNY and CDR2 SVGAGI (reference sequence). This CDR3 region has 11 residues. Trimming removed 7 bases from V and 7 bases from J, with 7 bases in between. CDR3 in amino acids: CASNQFGELFF. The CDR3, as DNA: TGTGCCAGCAACCAGTTCGGGGAGCTGTTTTTT.

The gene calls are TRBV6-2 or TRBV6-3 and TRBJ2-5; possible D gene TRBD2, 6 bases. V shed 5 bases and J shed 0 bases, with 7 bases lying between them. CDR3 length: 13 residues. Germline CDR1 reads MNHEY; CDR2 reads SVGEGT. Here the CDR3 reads CASSGDYQETQYF. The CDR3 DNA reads TGTGCCAGCAGTGGGGACTACCAAGAGACCCAGTACTTC.

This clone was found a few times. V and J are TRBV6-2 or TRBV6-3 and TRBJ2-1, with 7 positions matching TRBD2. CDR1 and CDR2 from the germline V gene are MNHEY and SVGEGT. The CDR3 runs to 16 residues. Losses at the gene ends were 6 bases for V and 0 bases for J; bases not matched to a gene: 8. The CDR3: CASSQTAGSSYNEQFF. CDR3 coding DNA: TGTGCCAGCAGCCAAACAGCGGGAAGCTCCTACAATGAGCAGTTCTTC.

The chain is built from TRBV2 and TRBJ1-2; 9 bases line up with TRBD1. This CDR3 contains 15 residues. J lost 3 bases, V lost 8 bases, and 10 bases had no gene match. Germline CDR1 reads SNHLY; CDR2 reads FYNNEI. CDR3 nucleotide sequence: TGTGCCAGCGAGGACCCCGGGACAGGGTACTATGGCTACACCTTC. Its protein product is CASEDPGTGYYGYTF. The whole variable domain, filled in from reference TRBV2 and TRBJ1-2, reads EPEVTQTPSHQVTQMGQEVILRCVPISNHLYFYWYRQILGQKVEFLVSFYNNEISEKSEIFDDQFSVERPDGSNFTLKIRSTKLEDSAMYFCASEDPGTGYYGYTFGSGTRLTVV.

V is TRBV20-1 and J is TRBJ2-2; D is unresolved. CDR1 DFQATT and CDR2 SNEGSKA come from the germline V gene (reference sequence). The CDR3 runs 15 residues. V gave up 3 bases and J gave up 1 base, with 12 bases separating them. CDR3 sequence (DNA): TGCAGTGCTAGTTCGCCGAAACAGAACACCGGGGAGCTGTTTTTT. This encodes CSASSPKQNTGELFF.